One sample yielded the 25 T cell receptor beta chains listed below, sequenced in a study of blood T cell repertoires in COVID-19. Generated by immunoSEQ multiplex PCR, the TCRdb table keeps only in-frame clones and is missing some. This sample carries fewer than 90,000 clones, 80% to 90% of them seen once, and the ten largest clones take more than 8%. Sample: peripheral blood. The receptors were gathered from a man aged 25-45 years with acute or convalescent COVID-19.

V gene TRBV28 combines with J gene TRBJ1-5; D unresolved. The ends were cut back, 5 bases at V and 13 bases at J, with 21 bases in the middle. Germline V lookup: CDR1 MDHEN, CDR2 SYDVKM. The CDR3 consists of 14 residues. CDR3: CASSQRYSLQAQHF. The CDR3 nucleotides read TGTGCCAGCAGTCAGCGGTATAGCCTCCAAGCGCAGCATTTT.

The J gene is TRBJ2-7, the V gene TRBV19; 8 bases are shared with TRBD2. The germline gives CDR1 LNHDA, CDR2 SQIVND (reference sequence). The V and J ends lost 0 bases and 5 bases, in that order; junction bases with no gene match: 9. This CDR3 has 16 residues. As DNA, the CDR3 is TGTGCCAGTAGTATAGATCCCAGCGGGAGTGTCCACGAGCAGTACTTC. This codes for CASSIDPSGSVHEQYF.

The gene calls are TRBV24-1 and TRBJ2-5; D is uncertain. Germline CDR1 KGHDR, CDR2 SFDVKD. The CDR3 contains 13 residues. V lost 5 bases and J lost 5, with 11 bases in between. CDR3 protein: CATSGEIHETQYF. The CDR3 DNA reads as TGTGCCACCAGTGGCGAGATCCATGAGACCCAGTACTTC.

This chain joins TRBV4-3 and TRBJ1-1; tentatively, D is TRBD1 (6 bases). Trimming removed 3 bases at V and 1 base at J, with 21 bases between. Germline loops: CDR1 LGHNA, CDR2 YSLEER. The CDR3 is 18 residues long. The CDR3: CASSQEFGAGAKNTEAFF. The CDR3 bases are TGCGCCAGCAGCCAGGAATTCGGAGCAGGGGCCAAGAACACTGAAGCTTTCTTT.

This chain connects TRBV24-1 to TRBJ2-3; the match to TRBD1 covers 10 bases. Germline V gene lookup returns CDR1 KGHDR and CDR2 SFDVKD. The CDR3 sequence is 16 residues long. The ends lost 9 bases at V and 2 bases at J; junction bases unmatched: 10. The CDR3 reads CATVGTGEGDTDTQYF. CDR3 DNA sequence: TGTGCCACCGTTGGGACAGGGGAAGGAGACACAGATACGCAGTATTTT.

This sequence joins TRBV18 and TRBJ2-1; 14 bases agree with TRBD2. This CDR3 has 15 residues. J lost 7 bases, V lost 2 bases, and 1 base had no gene match. From germline, CDR1 is KGHSH and CDR2 LQKENI. The CDR3 loop is CASSPGTSGSNEQFF. In DNA form, the CDR3 reads TGTGCCAGCTCACCAGGGACTAGCGGGAGTAATGAGCAGTTCTTC.

The chain recombines TRBV29-1 with TRBJ2-7; 9 bases agree with TRBD1. V lost 6 bases and J lost 4; bases outside the gene matches: 10. The CDR3 consists of 14 residues. Germline CDR1 reads SQVTM; CDR2 reads ANQGSEA. CDR3 loop: CSVGRDREGYEQYF. Written as DNA, the CDR3 is TGCAGCGTCGGCCGGGACAGGGAAGGGTACGAGCAGTACTTC.

The J gene is TRBJ1-1, the V gene TRBV5-1; D possibly corresponds to TRBD1 (5 bases). The length of the CDR3 is 12 residues. CDR1 SGHRS and CDR2 YFSETQ come from the germline V gene. V was clipped by 0 bases and J by 6 bases, with 6 bases between them. CDR3 in DNA: TGCGCCAGCAGCTTGGAAGGGGCTGAAGCTTTCTTT. This gives the protein CASSLEGAEAFF.

The gene calls are TRBV10-1 and TRBJ2-1; D possibly corresponds to TRBD2 (6 bases). Trimming removed 8 bases at V and 0 bases at J, with 8 bases between. The CDR3 covers 13 residues. CDR1 and CDR2 from the germline V gene are WNHNN and SYGVQD (reference sequence). In DNA form, the CDR3 reads TGCGCCAGCGCGGGAAGCTCCTACAATGAGCAGTTCTTC. Amino acids: CASAGSSYNEQFF.

The J gene is TRBJ1-6, the V gene TRBV20-1; maybe TRBD1 (6 bases). Trimming pared 4 bases from V and 15 bases from J, leaving 13 bases between. CDR3 length: 11 amino acids. CDR1 DFQATT and CDR2 SNEGSKA come from the germline V gene (reference sequence). The CDR3 nucleotides read TGCAGTGCTAACGAGGACAGCCGCCTCCACTTT. Residues: CSANEDSRLHF.

The chain joins TRBV27 to TRBJ2-7; 8 nucleotides align to TRBD1. The J segment lost 2 bases and the V segment lost 11 bases, leaving 8 bases of the junction unmatched. Germline V gene lookup returns CDR1 MNHEY and CDR2 SMNVEV (reference sequence). The CDR3 totals 13 residues. The chain's CDR3 is CASAGTGTYEQYF. CDR3 bases: TGTGCCTCCGCCGGGACAGGAACCTACGAGCAGTACTTC.

The genes are TRBV4-3 and TRBJ2-1; tentatively, D is TRBD2 (6 bases). CDR3 length: 16 residues. Between the trimmed V and J ends, which lost 0 bases and 5 bases, there was a span of 14 bases. Germline assignment: CDR1 LGHNA and CDR2 YSLEER. CDR3 protein: CASSQDGASVHNEQFF. The DNA for the CDR3 is TGCGCCAGCAGCCAAGATGGGGCTAGCGTTCACAATGAGCAGTTCTTC.

The CDR3 here is CASRTGTGIEGYTF. The DNA for the CDR3 is TGTGCCAGCAGGACCGGGACAGGGATAGAGGGCTACACCTTC. This rearrangement joins TRBV2 to TRBJ1-2; 9 bases align to TRBD1. Trimming at V came to 6 bases and at J to 8 bases, leaving 10 bases not matched to a gene. The V gene's germline CDR1 is SNHLY and CDR2 FYNNEI. This CDR3 region has 14 residues.

This chain connects TRBV9 to TRBJ2-2; 8 bases align to TRBD1. Germline V lookup: CDR1 SGDLS, CDR2 YYNGEE. The trim removed 0 bases at V and 5 bases at J, leaving 3 bases unmatched. This CDR3 is 15 amino acids long. This CDR3 is CASSVERTGTGELFF. CDR3 bases: TGTGCCAGCAGCGTAGAGCGGACAGGGACCGGGGAGCTGTTTTTT.

This sequence joins TRBV15 and TRBJ2-2, with 14 bases fitting TRBD2. Trimming cost V 3 bases and J 7 bases; bases outside gene matches: 1. CDR3 length: 15 amino acids. Germline assignment: CDR1 LNHNV and CDR2 YYDKDF (reference sequence). CDR3 loop: CATSRTSGRDGELFF. The CDR3 nucleotides are TGTGCCACCAGCAGGACTAGCGGGAGGGACGGGGAGCTGTTTTTT. Full variable domain (missing parts from reference TRBV15 and TRBJ2-2): DAMVIQNPRYQVTQFGKPVTLSCSQTLNHNVMYWYQQKSSQAPKLLFHYYDKDFNNEADTPDNFQSRRPNTSFCFLDIRSPGLGDTAMYLCATSRTSGRDGELFFGEGSRLTVL.

The V call is TRBV2, the J call TRBJ2-2; the match to TRBD1 covers 7 bases. The CDR3 sequence is 13 residues long. The V gene end was trimmed by 8 bases and the J gene end by 2 bases; junction bases not matched to a gene: 2. The germline CDR1 and CDR2 sequences are SNHLY and FYNNEI. The CDR3 loop is CASGQDNTGELFF. As DNA, the CDR3 is TGTGCCAGCGGACAGGACAACACCGGGGAGCTGTTTTTT. The whole variable domain, filled in from reference TRBV2 and TRBJ2-2, reads EPEVTQTPSHQVTQMGQEVILRCVPISNHLYFYWYRQILGQKVEFLVSFYNNEISEKSEIFDDQFSVERPDGSNFTLKIRSTKLEDSAMYFCASGQDNTGELFFGEGSRLTVL.

The rearrangement joins TRBV2 to TRBJ1-4; 8 bases are shared with TRBD1. This CDR3 has 14 residues. Germline V CDR1 and CDR2: SNHLY, FYNNEI. The J segment lost 7 bases and the V segment lost 8 bases, leaving 9 bases of the junction unmatched. This CDR3 reads CASSQGASVEKLFF. The CDR3 bases are TGTGCCAGCTCCCAGGGGGCGAGTGTTGAAAAACTGTTTTTT.

This chain joins TRBV10-3 and TRBJ2-3, with 9 bases aligning to TRBD1. Germline V gives CDR1 ENHRY, CDR2 SYGVKD. This CDR3 is built from 14 residues. The trim removed 8 bases at V and 6 bases at J, leaving 9 bases unmatched. This chain's CDR3 is CAISRQGVSDTQYF. CDR3 in DNA: TGTGCCATCTCTAGACAGGGGGTTTCGGATACGCAGTATTTT.

The chain combines TRBV6-5 with TRBJ2-1; 8 positions match TRBD2. Germline CDR1 MNHEY, CDR2 SVGAGI. V shed 6 bases, J shed 2 bases, and the junction held 3 bases outside the gene matches. The CDR3 runs to 14 residues. The DNA of the CDR3 is TGTGCCAGCAGGCGGGAGGCCACCTACAATGAGCAGTTCTTC. Protein: CASRREATYNEQFF.

Only one count was recorded for this clone. The chain joins TRBV6-1 to TRBJ2-7; TRBD1 matches at 7 bases. Per germline, CDR1 MNHNS and CDR2 SASEGT. CDR3 length: 17 residues. V shed 2 bases, J shed 6 bases, and the junction held 16 bases outside the gene matches. CDR3 nucleotide sequence: TGTGCCAGCAGTGAATGGATGATGGACAGGTCTCGGTCCGAGCAGTACTTC. Residues: CASSEWMMDRSRSEQYF.

The chain combines TRBV6-5 with TRBJ2-7, with D possibly being TRBD1 (6 bases). The CDR3 has 15 residues. Germline CDR1 MNHEY, CDR2 SVGAGI. Trimming shortened V by 4 bases and J by 0 bases, and 13 bases separated the two germline ends. The CDR3 here is CASSFRDTGSYEQYF. As DNA, the CDR3 is TGTGCCAGCAGTTTCCGGGACACCGGCTCCTACGAGCAGTACTTC.

This chain links TRBV4-1 with TRBJ2-2, with a possible D match to TRBD2 (5 bases). Trimming removed 1 base at V and 3 bases at J, with 9 bases between. Germline values: CDR1 MGHRA, CDR2 YSYEKL. The CDR3 consists of 15 residues. The CDR3 is CASSQGGYDTGELFF. The CDR3 region has the DNA TGCGCCAGCAGCCAAGGCGGGTATGACACCGGGGAGCTGTTTTTT.

This clone was counted only a few times. The chain has TRBV7-8 and TRBJ1-5; D not certain. V was pared by 0 bases and J by 6 bases, with 3 bases between. Germline V gives CDR1 SGHVS, CDR2 FQNEAQ. This CDR3 region has 12 residues. The CDR3 reads CASSLAGQPQHF. The CDR3 bases are TGTGCCAGCAGCTTAGCCGGTCAGCCCCAGCATTTT.

This chain joins TRBV5-1 and TRBJ2-2; 13 nucleotides line up with TRBD2. Germline V gene lookup returns CDR1 SGHRS and CDR2 YFSETQ. V was clipped by 5 bases and J by 0 bases; unmatched bases: 4. The CDR3 consists of 17 residues. Here the CDR3 reads CASRWTSGSPNTGELFF. CDR3 nucleotide sequence: TGCGCCAGCAGGTGGACTAGCGGGAGCCCGAACACCGGGGAGCTGTTTTTT.

This clone has more than one count but fewer than ten. The rearrangement uses TRBV15 and TRBJ1-1, with 8 bases matching TRBD1. The CDR3 loop spans 15 amino acids. Unmatched junction bases numbered 6, after V lost 3 bases and J lost 3 bases. The germline V gene has CDR1 LNHNV and CDR2 YYDKDF (reference sequence). CDR3 in DNA: TGTGCCACCAGCAGGCAGGGGGCGGTGGACACTGAAGCTTTCTTT. Its protein product is CATSRQGAVDTEAFF.